Reported below is one T cell receptor (beta chain). The data are from a study of blood T cell repertoires in COVID-19. Study background: COVID-19 samples collected from the United States, Italy and Spain covered acute and convalescent phases. In each case, the material was cDNA or gDNA derived from T cells, B-cell-depleted T cells, or PBMCs.

Original processing notes: Reference gene primers were amplified, and this amplification served to estimate nucleated cell counts. Method: immunoSEQ multiplex PCR; TCRdb's copy keeps in-frame clones and lacks some. From that table come the V and J calls and clone size; the DNA was used to work out D and trimming. Of 100,000 to 120,000 clones in the sample, 60% to 80% were seen once. Trimming removed 4 bases from V and 7 bases from J, with 17 bases in between. In germline, CDR1 is LGHDT, CDR2 YNNKEL (reference sequence). The CDR3 is 16 residues long. This TCR was recovered from a woman of 80 years or more with active or convalescent COVID-19. The gene calls are TRBV3-1 (or the pseudogene TRBV3-2) and TRBJ1-6; D is possibly TRBD1 (6 bases). The sample taken for sequencing was peripheral blood. CDR3 amino acids: CASSPTSGEINSPLHF. Written as DNA, the CDR3 is TGTGCCAGCAGCCCCACATCAGGGGAAATCAATTCACCCCTCCACTTT.